This T cell receptor (beta chain) stems from a study of blood T cell repertoires in COVID-19. About the research overall: Sites in the United States, Italy and Spain provided acute and convalescent COVID-19 samples.

Produced via immunoSEQ multiplex PCR; TCRdb's table is partial and in-frame only. The repertoire consists of some 670,000 clones, with approximately 90% occurring once and the leading ten covering about 0.26%. Material: peripheral blood. This TCR derives from a woman aged 18 to 35 with acute or convalescent COVID-19.

The CDR3 loop is CASSLGQSLGYTF. As DNA, the CDR3 is TGTGCCAGCAGCCTAGGACAGTCTTTAGGCTACACCTTC. The chain joins TRBV4-2 to TRBJ1-2; the D gene is possibly TRBD1 (6 bases). The V and J ends lost 4 bases and 8 bases respectively, with 14 bases between them. The CDR3 length is 13 residues. Germline CDR1 and CDR2: LGHNA and YNFKEQ.